These 27 T cell receptor beta chains originate from one sample sequenced in a study of shared clonotypes between healthy human individuals. TCRdb's copy holds only in-frame clones and misses some; the assay was immunoSEQ multiplex PCR. This sample yields millions of clones, of which more than 90% are seen a single time; about 0.13% belongs to the top ten. Input material: naive CD4+ T cells sorted from blood. Documented subset: CD45RA+ positively selected. These receptors all stem from a man between 18 and 29 years old in good health.

The chain combines TRBV10-3 with TRBJ2-5, with a tentative D call TRBD2 (5 bases). The germline CDR1 and CDR2 sequences are ENHRY and SYGVKD. This CDR3 is built from 12 residues. Trimming took off 9 bases at V and 3 bases at J, with 11 bases between the two ends. The DNA for the CDR3 is TGTGCCATTGCCCCGGGGAAAGAGACCCAGTACTTC. This gives the protein CAIAPGKETQYF.

Remarks on this clone: Other DNA sequences in this sample translate to the same CDR3. CDR3 coding DNA: TGTGCCAGCAGCTTTCTAGCAGATACGCAGTATTTT. Protein: CASSFLADTQYF. The chain combines TRBV7-2 with TRBJ2-3; no reliable D call. This CDR3 is 12 amino acids long. The V and J ends lost 3 bases and 4 bases respectively, with 5 bases between them. Looked up from germline, CDR1 is SGHTA and CDR2 is FQGNSA. The complete variable domain, with remaining parts taken from reference TRBV7-2 and TRBJ2-3, reads GAGVSQSPSNKVTEKGKDVELRCDPISGHTALYWYRQSLGQGLEFLIYFQGNSAPDKSGLPSDRFSAERTGGSVSTLTIQRTQQEDSAVYLCASSFLADTQYFGPGTRLTVL.

As for this clone: Other DNA sequences of this sample code for an identical CDR3. This sequence joins TRBV7-9 and TRBJ2-6; D call uncertain. In germline, CDR1 is SEHNR, CDR2 FQNEAQ (reference sequence). The CDR3 covers 15 residues. V lost 2 bases and J 1 base, leaving 6 bases between the germline ends. The CDR3 here is CASSLSPSGANVLTF. The CDR3 DNA sequence: TGTGCCAGCAGCTTATCACCATCTGGGGCCAACGTCCTGACTTTC.

CDR3 nucleotide sequence: TGCGCCAGCAGCCAAGTTCTCGGGCTCCGGGGCAACTATGGCTACACCTTC. This codes for CASSQVLGLRGNYGYTF. This chain uses TRBV4-1 with TRBJ1-2; tentatively, D is TRBD1 (5 bases). This CDR3 is 17 amino acids long. V lost 1 base, J lost 2 bases, and 17 bases lay in between. Germline V lookup: CDR1 MGHRA, CDR2 YSYEKL.

This chain connects TRBV5-6 to TRBJ1-5, with 12 bases that match TRBD1. V lost 4 bases to trimming and J lost 7 bases; unmatched junction nucleotides: 9. The germline V gene encodes CDR1 SGHDT and CDR2 YYEEEE. The CDR3 is 16 amino acids. In DNA, the CDR3 is TGTGCCAGCAGCCCCGGGACAGGGGGCTTAGGGCAGCCCCAGCATTTT. Translation: CASSPGTGGLGQPQHF. Filled out from reference TRBV5-6 and TRBJ1-5, the complete variable domain reads DAGVTQSPTHLIKTRGQQVTLRCSPKSGHDTVSWYQQALGQGPQFIFQYYEEEERQRGNFPDRFSGHQFPNYSSELNVNALLLGDSALYLCASSPGTGGLGQPQHFGDGTRLSIL.

The chain recombines TRBV25-1 with TRBJ2-7, with 12 bases that match TRBD1. Per germline, CDR1 MGHDK and CDR2 SYGVNS. This CDR3 spans 15 amino acids. V was pared by 3 bases and J by 3 bases, with 3 bases of the junction left unmatched. In DNA form, the CDR3 reads TGTGCCAGCAGTGAGAGGGACAGGGGGCTCTACGAGCAGTACTTC. It specifies CASSERDRGLYEQYF.

For this clone: The identical CDR3 is also encoded by other nucleotide sequences in the sample. The V call is TRBV9, the J call TRBJ2-3; D is perhaps TRBD2 (5 bases). The CDR3 totals 15 residues. The germline V gene has CDR1 SGDLS and CDR2 YYNGEE. Trimming pared 0 bases from V and 1 base from J, leaving 9 bases between. The CDR3 coding sequence is TGTGCCAGCAGCGTAGCTACTAGAGGCACAGATACGCAGTATTTT. Translated, it gives CASSVATRGTDTQYF.

J is TRBJ2-1 and V is TRBV7-2; D possibly corresponds to TRBD2 (6 bases). Trimming left V 3 bases short and J 6 bases short, with 12 bases between. The V gene's germline CDR1 is SGHTA and CDR2 FQGNSA. This CDR3 has 14 residues. DNA for the CDR3: TGTGCCAGCAGCTTCGGGGGACCTAGCAATGAGCAGTTCTTC. This sequence encodes CASSFGGPSNEQFF.

The chain combines TRBV10-1 with TRBJ1-6; maybe TRBD1 (6 bases). The CDR3 is made up of 15 amino acids. Between the trimmed V and J ends, which lost 7 bases and 7 bases, there was a span of 17 bases. In germline, CDR1 is WNHNN, CDR2 SYGVQD (reference sequence). DNA of the CDR3: TGCGCCAGCAAACCACAGGGATTGAGGAATTCACCCCTCCACTTT. Protein sequence: CASKPQGLRNSPLHF.

The genes are TRBV2 and TRBJ1-5; no reliable D call. CDR3 length: 14 residues. Trimming stripped 7 bases from V and 3 bases from J, with 13 bases between. From germline, CDR1 is SNHLY and CDR2 FYNNEI. The CDR3 DNA reads as TGTGCCAGCAAGCCCCATTTGGTCAATCAGCCCCAGCATTTT. Protein sequence: CASKPHLVNQPQHF.

V usage is TRBV5-4 and J usage is TRBJ2-1, with unresolved D. V lost 3 bases and J 5 bases, leaving 9 bases between the germline ends. Germline assignment: CDR1 SGHNT and CDR2 YYREEE (reference sequence). The CDR3 loop spans 13 amino acids. The CDR3 region has the DNA TGTGCCAGCAGCTCTCCGGGCAACAATGAGCAGTTCTTC. Translating gives CASSSPGNNEQFF.

The V gene is TRBV27, the J gene TRBJ1-2; D gene unclear. Trimming took off 5 bases at V and 13 bases at J, with 5 bases between the two ends. The CDR3 consists of 8 residues. CDR1 is MNHEY, CDR2 SMNVEV, per germline (reference sequence). The CDR3 region is CASSPPTF. The CDR3 DNA is TGTGCCAGCAGTCCCCCCACCTTC.

The rearrangement joins TRBV5-4 to TRBJ1-2; TRBD1 agrees at 7 bases. Unmatched junction bases numbered 11, after V lost 4 bases and J lost 5 bases. Germline CDR1 SGHNT, CDR2 YYREEE (reference sequence). The CDR3 length is 15 residues. The CDR3 spells CASSPRDSDTYGYTF. Here the CDR3 DNA reads TGTGCCAGCAGCCCCCGGGACAGCGATACTTATGGCTACACCTTC. Together with reference TRBV5-4 and TRBJ1-2, the CDR3 gives the full variable domain: ETGVTQSPTHLIKTRGQQVTLRCSSQSGHNTVSWYQQALGQGPQFIFQYYREEENGRGNFPPRFSGLQFPNYSSELNVNALELDDSALYLCASSPRDSDTYGYTFGSGTRLTVV.

This clone was counted a single time. The V and J genes are TRBV6-6 and TRBJ1-6; 7 bases agree with TRBD1. Germline loops: CDR1 MNHNY, CDR2 SVGAGI (reference sequence). Germline trimming cut 5 bases from V and 6 bases from J; bases unmatched to any gene: 7. The CDR3 extends over 15 amino acids. The CDR3 is CASSIQGQVNSPLHF. The CDR3 DNA reads TGTGCCAGCAGTATACAAGGACAGGTTAATTCACCCCTCCACTTT.

This chain joins TRBV5-1 and TRBJ2-7, with TRBD2 identical over 7 bases. The CDR3 spans 14 residues. With V trimmed by 2 bases and J by 2 bases, 4 bases remained unmatched. Germline CDR1 reads SGHRS; CDR2 reads YFSETQ. This chain's CDR3 is CASSFVGGTYEQYF. The CDR3 DNA is TGCGCCAGCAGCTTCGTGGGAGGGACCTACGAGCAGTACTTC.

The V call is TRBV19, the J call TRBJ1-1; a weak D match, TRBD1 (6 bases). The CDR3 loop spans 14 amino acids. In germline, CDR1 is LNHDA, CDR2 SQIVND (reference sequence). Trimming shortened V by 5 bases and J by 4 bases, and 14 bases separated the two germline ends. CDR3 in amino acids: CASSVGGSGTEAFF. For the CDR3, the DNA is TGTGCCAGTAGTGTTGGGGGCTCAGGCACTGAAGCTTTCTTT.

The J gene is TRBJ2-1, the V gene TRBV2; D gene uncertain. This CDR3 region has 20 residues. V lost 6 bases, J lost 5 bases, and 32 bases lay in between. The V gene's germline CDR1 is SNHLY and CDR2 FYNNEI. CDR3 DNA sequence: TGTGCCAGCAGCCAGATGTATTTGGGCACCGGACGCCCGCAAGACAATGAGCAGTTCTTC. It specifies CASSQMYLGTGRPQDNEQFF.

The chain combines TRBV19 with TRBJ2-7, with a weak D call TRBD1 (5 bases). Per germline, CDR1 LNHDA and CDR2 SQIVND (reference sequence). This CDR3 contains 14 residues. V was shortened by 7 bases and J by 1 base, with 14 bases between the two germline ends. In nucleotides, the CDR3 is TGTGCCAGTAAGGAAGGGCAGGGTTCCTACGAGCAGTACTTC. This sequence encodes CASKEGQGSYEQYF.

The rearrangement uses TRBV5-6 and TRBJ1-2; 8 bases are shared with TRBD1. Germline CDR1 and CDR2: SGHDT and YYEEEE. The CDR3 loop spans 13 amino acids. V lost 5 bases, J lost 8 bases, and 8 bases stayed unmatched. The chain's CDR3 is CASRQDRVGGYTF. CDR3 sequence (DNA): TGTGCCAGCAGACAGGACAGGGTGGGAGGCTACACCTTC.

The J gene is TRBJ2-3, the V gene TRBV19; 7 positions match TRBD2. The CDR3 has 14 amino acids. With V trimmed by 4 bases and J by 4 bases, 5 bases remained unmatched. The V gene's germline CDR1 is LNHDA and CDR2 SQIVND (reference sequence). CDR3 region: CASSNGGRADTQYF. The CDR3 DNA reads as TGTGCCAGTAGTAACGGTGGGAGGGCAGATACGCAGTATTTT.

J is TRBJ2-3 and V is TRBV18, with TRBD2 as a possible D gene (6 bases). The germline V gene encodes CDR1 KGHSH and CDR2 LQKENI. The CDR3 spans 16 residues. With 5 bases removed from V and 0 bases from J, the gap between germline ends came to 15 bases. The CDR3, as DNA: TGTGCCAGCTCAACCCTTAGCGGTACTAGCACAGATACGCAGTATTTT. Its protein is CASSTLSGTSTDTQYF.

CDR3 nucleotide sequence: TGCGCCAGCAGCCCCACTAGCGGGGGGGCAACAGATACGCAGTATTTT. Translation gives CASSPTSGGATDTQYF. The rearrangement joins TRBV5-1 to TRBJ2-3; TRBD2 matches 13 bases. With 4 bases clipped from V and 3 bases from J, the junction kept 5 bases outside the gene matches. This CDR3 contains 16 residues. Per the germline V gene, CDR1 is SGHRS and CDR2 is YFSETQ. The full variable domain, completed using reference TRBV5-1 and TRBJ2-3, is KAGVTQTPRYLIKTRGQQVTLSCSPISGHRSVSWYQQTPGQGLQFLFEYFSETQRNKGNFPGRFSGRQFSNSRSEMNVSTLELGDSALYLCASSPTSGGATDTQYFGPGTRLTVL.

This rearrangement joins TRBV14 to TRBJ1-3; D gene uncertain. Trimming pared 0 bases from V and 4 bases from J, leaving 13 bases between. The CDR3 length is 16 residues. CDR1 SGHDN and CDR2 FVKESK come from the germline V gene. The chain's CDR3 is CASSQEQLLGGNTIYF. The CDR3 nucleotides read TGTGCCAGCAGCCAAGAACAGCTCCTAGGAGGAAACACCATATATTTT.

The rearrangement joins TRBV5-6 to TRBJ2-3, with 8 bases aligning to TRBD1. The CDR3 sequence is 16 residues long. V lost 2 bases to trimming and J lost 2 bases; unmatched junction nucleotides: 7. Germline loops: CDR1 SGHDT, CDR2 YYEEEE. The CDR3 is CASSFWTGRDTDTQYF. In nucleotides, the CDR3 is TGTGCCAGCAGCTTCTGGACAGGGAGAGACACAGATACGCAGTATTTT.

The J gene is TRBJ2-5, the V gene TRBV9, with TRBD1 identical over 7 bases. Germline loops: CDR1 SGDLS, CDR2 YYNGEE. CDR3 length equals 13 residues. With 4 bases clipped from V and 5 bases from J, the junction kept 5 bases outside the gene matches. The CDR3 reads CASSPGQWETQYF. The CDR3, as DNA: TGTGCCAGCAGCCCGGGACAGTGGGAGACCCAGTACTTC.

This chain uses TRBV4-1 with TRBJ2-1; 8 nucleotides line up with TRBD1. Germline values: CDR1 MGHRA, CDR2 YSYEKL. Trimming at V came to 3 bases and at J to 0 bases, leaving 7 bases not matched to a gene. This CDR3 contains 17 residues. CDR3 sequence reads: CASSHLFTGGSYNEQFF. In DNA form, the CDR3 reads TGCGCCAGCAGCCATCTCTTCACAGGGGGCTCCTACAATGAGCAGTTCTTC.

The chain carries TRBV4-3 and TRBJ2-1; TRBD2 matches 10 bases. The CDR3 is 16 amino acids. V gave up 4 bases and J gave up 8 bases; unmatched junction bases: 11. CDR1 and CDR2 (germline): LGHNA, YSLEER. Here the CDR3 reads CASSPGTSGTSDEQFF. The DNA for the CDR3 is TGCGCCAGCAGCCCCGGAACTAGCGGGACAAGCGATGAGCAGTTCTTC.